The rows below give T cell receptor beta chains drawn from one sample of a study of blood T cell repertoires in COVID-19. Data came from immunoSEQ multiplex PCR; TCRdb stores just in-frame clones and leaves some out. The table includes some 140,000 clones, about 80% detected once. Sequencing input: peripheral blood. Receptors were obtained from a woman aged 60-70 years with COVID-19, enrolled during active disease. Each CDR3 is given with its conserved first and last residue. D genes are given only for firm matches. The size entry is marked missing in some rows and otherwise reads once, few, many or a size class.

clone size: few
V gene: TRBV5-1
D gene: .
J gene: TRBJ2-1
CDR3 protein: CASSGEGSSYNEQFF
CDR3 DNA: TGCGCCAGCAGCGGCGAGGGCAGCTCCTACAATGAGCAGTTCTTC

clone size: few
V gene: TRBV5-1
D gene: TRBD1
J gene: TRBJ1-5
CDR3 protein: CASSRFPGQGALRAQHF
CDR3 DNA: TGCGCCAGCTCGAGATTCCCCGGACAGGGAGCCTTGAGAGCCCAGCATTTT

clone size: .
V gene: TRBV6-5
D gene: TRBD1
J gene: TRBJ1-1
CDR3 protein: CASSSWTGATEAFF
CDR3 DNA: TGTGCCAGCAGTTCCTGGACAGGGGCCACTGAAGCTTTCTTT

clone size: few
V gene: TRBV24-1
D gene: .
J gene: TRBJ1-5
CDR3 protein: CATSDSRGRQPQHF
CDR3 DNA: TGTGCCACCAGTGATTCAAGGGGAAGGCAGCCCCAGCATTTT

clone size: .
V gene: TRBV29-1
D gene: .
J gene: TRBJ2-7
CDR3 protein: CSGLVASYEQYF
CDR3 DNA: TGCAGCGGCCTTGTGGCCTCCTACGAGCAGTACTTC

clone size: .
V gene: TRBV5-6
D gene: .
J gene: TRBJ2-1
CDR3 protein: CASSSSGGLSYNEQFF
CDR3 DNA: TGTGCCAGCAGCTCCTCGGGCGGACTCTCCTACAATGAGCAGTTCTTC

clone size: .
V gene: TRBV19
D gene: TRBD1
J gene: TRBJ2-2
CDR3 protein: CASSRGTGVAGELFF
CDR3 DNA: TGTGCCAGTAGTCGGGGGACAGGGGTGGCCGGGGAGCTGTTTTTT

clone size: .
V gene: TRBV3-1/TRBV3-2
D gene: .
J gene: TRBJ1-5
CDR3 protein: CASSRKGDSNQPQHF
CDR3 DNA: TGTGCCAGCAGCCGAAAGGGGGACAGCAATCAGCCCCAGCATTTT

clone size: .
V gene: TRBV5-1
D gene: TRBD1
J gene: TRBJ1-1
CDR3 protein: CASSGQGWGNTEAFF
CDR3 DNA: TGCGCCAGCAGCGGACAGGGCTGGGGGAACACTGAAGCTTTCTTT

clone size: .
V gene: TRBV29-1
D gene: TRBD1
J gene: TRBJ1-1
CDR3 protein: CSVMTGVNTEAFF
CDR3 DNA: TGCAGCGTTATGACAGGGGTGAACACTGAAGCTTTCTTT

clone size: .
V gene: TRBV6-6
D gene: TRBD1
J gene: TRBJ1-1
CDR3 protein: CASREGQPNTEAFF
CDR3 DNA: TGTGCCAGCAGAGAGGGACAGCCGAACACTGAAGCTTTCTTT